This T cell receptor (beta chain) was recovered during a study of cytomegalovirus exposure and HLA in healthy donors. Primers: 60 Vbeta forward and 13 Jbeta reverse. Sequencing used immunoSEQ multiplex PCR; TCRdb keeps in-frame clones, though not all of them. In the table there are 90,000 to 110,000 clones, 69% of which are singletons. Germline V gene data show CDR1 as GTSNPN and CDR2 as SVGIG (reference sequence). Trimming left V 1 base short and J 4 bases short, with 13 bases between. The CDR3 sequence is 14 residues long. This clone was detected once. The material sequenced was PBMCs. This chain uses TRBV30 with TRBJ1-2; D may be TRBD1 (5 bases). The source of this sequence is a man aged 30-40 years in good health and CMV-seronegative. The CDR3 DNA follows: TGTGCCTGGAGTGGGCAGGGCCCTGGCTATGGCTACACCTTC. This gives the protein CAWSGQGPGYGYTF.